This T cell receptor (beta chain) originates from a study of neurological immune-mediated disorders. Germline assignment: CDR1 MNHEY and CDR2 SMNVEV (reference sequence). This CDR3 region has 16 residues. With V trimmed by 5 bases and J by 7 bases, 9 bases remained unmatched. At least ten counts were recorded for this clonotype. 5'RACE with 10-nucleotide random UMIs generated the cDNA. MiXCR was run by TCRdb on the 5' RACE reads, yielding one entry per CDR3 protein. Counted here are tens of thousands of distinct CDR3 sequences, roughly 15% occurring once; the ten biggest clones make up roughly 7%. V usage is TRBV27 and J usage is TRBJ2-1, with 12 bases lining up with TRBD2. This TCR was sampled from a woman between 50 and 59 years old in good health. The sequenced sample consisted of PBMCs. The CDR3 sequence is CASSRPSGGAGNEQFF. For the CDR3, the DNA is TGTGCCAGCAGTCGCCCTAGCGGGGGGGCCGGGAATGAGCAGTTCTTC.